This entry lists 23 T cell receptor beta chains sequenced from one sample in a study of cytomegalovirus exposure and HLA in healthy donors (TCRdb year 2017). The library relied on the immunoSEQ multiplex PCR assay. The multiplex PCR relied on a mix of 60 forward primers for TCR Vbeta segments and 13 reverse primers for TCR Jbeta segments. Entries here come from immuneACCESS through TCRdb and include only in-frame sequences with V and J called. Some clones fail to appear in such tables; in the studies checked, an unresolved V gene covers under half of the shortfall, and the cause of the remainder is unknown. The sample table lists about 200,000 clones, 76% of them with a count of one. Of the sample, 0.63% falls within the top ten clones. Material for sequencing was PBMCs. These receptors came from a man younger than 35 in good health and CMV-seronegative.

Comments on this clone: Relative to the germline gene, one junction end is altered; a read error may explain this. The chain carries TRBV7-7 and TRBJ2-7; 9 bases align to TRBD1. The CDR3 sequence is 15 residues long. Germline lookup yields CDR1 SSHAT and CDR2 FNYEAQ (reference sequence). For the CDR3, the DNA is TGTGCTAGCAGCTCGGGAACAGGGGGCGGGTACGAGCAGTACTTC. This translates into CASSSGTGGGYEQYF.

This clone is a singleton in its sample. The genes are TRBV6-6 and TRBJ2-5; perhaps TRBD2 as D (5 bases). Deletions cut 4 bases from V and 3 bases from J, with 15 bases between. Germline assignment: CDR1 MNHNY and CDR2 SVGAGI (reference sequence). The CDR3 is made up of 15 amino acids. CDR3 DNA sequence: TGTGCCAGCAGTTCCCCACTAGACCGGAAAGAGACCCAGTACTTC. Residues: CASSSPLDRKETQYF.

The chain employs TRBV19 and TRBJ2-5; 8 bases agree with TRBD1. Unmatched junction bases numbered 8, after V lost 6 bases and J lost 5 bases. Germline CDR1 reads LNHDA; CDR2 reads SQIVND (reference sequence). CDR3 length: 14 residues. The CDR3 DNA reads TGTGCCAGTAGCGGCCCAGGGGGCAGTGAGACCCAGTACTTC. Translated, it gives CASSGPGGSETQYF.

This clone has only a few counts. Written as DNA, the CDR3 is TGTGCCAGCAGTGAGCTCGGGACAGGACAACGGGGACGCACCGGGGAGCTGTTTTTT. It specifies CASSELGTGQRGRTGELFF. This chain connects TRBV6-1 to TRBJ2-2, with 8 bases lining up with TRBD1. V shed 3 bases and J 4 bases; nucleotides not matched to a gene: 16. The CDR3 has 19 amino acids. In germline, CDR1 is MNHNS, CDR2 SASEGT.

The sample holds one count of this clone. The genes are TRBV5-1 and TRBJ1-5; D perhaps matches TRBD1 (6 bases). V lost 7 bases and J 0 bases, leaving 14 bases between the germline ends. The CDR3 loop spans 15 amino acids. Germline V gene data show CDR1 as SGHRS and CDR2 as YFSETQ. The CDR3 sequence: CASRQAYYSNQPQHF. CDR3 nucleotides: TGCGCCAGCCGACAGGCCTACTATAGCAATCAGCCCCAGCATTTT.

J is TRBJ1-2 and V is TRBV27; no definite D call. V lost 1 base and J 3 bases, leaving 15 bases between the germline ends. The CDR3 loop spans 16 amino acids. From germline, CDR1 is MNHEY and CDR2 SMNVEV (reference sequence). CDR3 DNA: TGTGCCAGCAGTTTATACCCCCAGGTTACGGACTATGGCTACACCTTC. Amino acid sequence: CASSLYPQVTDYGYTF.

The chain is built from TRBV6-1 and TRBJ1-3; D gene ambiguous. The CDR3 is made up of 17 amino acids. Germline CDR1 MNHNS, CDR2 SASEGT. V lost 1 base, J lost 0 bases, and 13 bases lay in between. The CDR3 is CASSEGYTETSGNTIYF. The CDR3 nucleotides read TGTGCCAGCAGTGAAGGATACACGGAGACCTCTGGAAACACCATATATTTT.

This rearrangement joins TRBV7-2 to TRBJ2-5; the D gene is possibly TRBD2 (6 bases). The CDR3 totals 15 residues. CDR1 is SGHTA and CDR2 is FQGNSA in the germline V gene. Deletions cut 5 bases from V and 9 bases from J, with 22 bases between. DNA for the CDR3: TGTGCCAGCAGCCCAACAGCGGGCATCCTCCAGGCCCAGTACTTC. Translation gives CASSPTAGILQAQYF. Together with reference TRBV7-2 and TRBJ2-5, the CDR3 gives the full variable domain: GAGVSQSPSNKVTEKGKDVELRCDPISGHTALYWYRQSLGQGLEFLIYFQGNSAPDKSGLPSDRFSAERTGGSVSTLTIQRTQQEDSAVYLCASSPTAGILQAQYFGPGTRLLVL.

The chain joins TRBV9 to TRBJ2-7; 12 nucleotides align to TRBD2. J lost 5 bases, V lost 4 bases, and 7 bases had no gene match. Germline CDR1 SGDLS, CDR2 YYNGEE. This CDR3 has 15 amino acids. Here the CDR3 reads CASSSGLAGMHEQYF. The CDR3 coding sequence is TGTGCCAGCAGCTCCGGACTAGCGGGAATGCACGAGCAGTACTTC.

This chain joins TRBV19 and TRBJ2-2; 10 bases are a match to TRBD1. This CDR3 has 14 residues. The germline V gene encodes CDR1 LNHDA and CDR2 SQIVND (reference sequence). The trim removed 4 bases at V and 7 bases at J, leaving 3 bases unmatched. DNA for the CDR3: TGTGCCAGTAGTAGGGGACAGGGGCTCGGGGAGCTGTTTTTT. Protein: CASSRGQGLGELFF.

CDR3 DNA sequence: TGTGCCAGTAGTATGGTAGTTGAGACAGGGGAGGACCTTGGTAATTCACCCCTCCACTTT. It yields the protein CASSMVVETGEDLGNSPLHF. The chain uses TRBV19 and TRBJ1-6; 8 positions agree with TRBD1. CDR1 is LNHDA, CDR2 SQIVND, per germline (reference sequence). Trimming at V came to 3 bases and at J to 6 bases, leaving 19 bases not matched to a gene. CDR3 length: 20 residues. The entire variable domain, with the rest obtained from reference TRBV19 and TRBJ1-6, is as follows: DGGITQSPKYLFRKEGQNVTLSCEQNLNHDAMYWYRQDPGQGLRLIYYSQIVNDFQKGDIAEGYSVSREKKESFPLTVTSAQKNPTAFYLCASSMVVETGEDLGNSPLHFGNGTRLTVT.

The chain links TRBV11-3 to TRBJ1-1; no clear D gene. V lost 1 base to trimming and J lost 5 bases, with 8 bases between them. The CDR3 has 13 residues. The germline V gene has CDR1 SGHNT and CDR2 YENEEA. The CDR3 DNA reads TGTGCCAGCAGCTTAGGCGCGGAAACTGAAGCTTTCTTT. Its protein is CASSLGAETEAFF. The full variable domain, completed using reference TRBV11-3 and TRBJ1-1, is EAGVVQSPRYKIIEKKQPVAFWCNPISGHNTLYWYLQNLGQGPELLIRYENEEAVDDSQLPKDRFSAERLKGVDSTLKIQPAELGDSAVYLCASSLGAETEAFFGQGTRLTVV.

The chain links TRBV5-4 to TRBJ2-3, with D tentatively TRBD2 (5 bases). Germline CDR1 reads SGHNT; CDR2 reads YYREEE (reference sequence). V was cut by 1 base and J by 3 bases, with 9 bases left in between. The CDR3 loop spans 14 amino acids. CDR3 bases: TGTGCCAGCAGCTTGTCGAGGGCGACAGATACGCAGTATTTT. Residues: CASSLSRATDTQYF. Supplemented by reference TRBV5-4 and TRBJ2-3, the full variable domain reads ETGVTQSPTHLIKTRGQQVTLRCSSQSGHNTVSWYQQALGQGPQFIFQYYREEENGRGNFPPRFSGLQFPNYSSELNVNALELDDSALYLCASSLSRATDTQYFGPGTRLTVL.

This clone showed up just once. One end of the junction is discordant with germline, which a read error may explain. The J gene is TRBJ2-2, the V gene TRBV7-9; D uncertain. Looked up from germline, CDR1 is SEHNR and CDR2 is FQNEAQ (reference sequence). CDR3 size: 12 residues. The CDR3 protein is CSSSPLRGELFF. The CDR3 nucleotides read TGTTCCAGCAGCCCACTTCGGGGGGAGCTGTTTTTT.

This clone showed up just a few times. V is TRBV5-1 and J is TRBJ2-2, with 8 bases that match TRBD1. The CDR3 length is 16 residues. Germline V gene lookup returns CDR1 SGHRS and CDR2 YFSETQ. The J segment lost 7 bases and the V segment lost 4 bases, leaving 12 bases of the junction unmatched. CDR3 sequence reads: CASSRVGQGAFGELFF. CDR3 DNA: TGCGCCAGCAGCCGGGTCGGCCAGGGGGCGTTCGGGGAGCTGTTTTTT.

The rearrangement links TRBV18 to TRBJ1-2; D not resolved. The CDR3 loop spans 15 amino acids. The V gene lost 6 bases and the J gene lost 6 bases, with 20 bases spanning the gap. Germline CDR1 is KGHSH and CDR2 is LQKENI. CDR3 loop: CASSNGGSDLDGYTF. DNA of the CDR3: TGTGCCAGCTCGAATGGAGGTTCTGACCTTGATGGCTACACCTTC.

This chain connects TRBV7-2 to TRBJ1-1, with unresolved D. The V end lost 0 bases, the J end lost 1 base, and 6 bases lay between the germline ends. Germline CDR1 SGHTA, CDR2 FQGNSA. The CDR3 spans 14 residues. This CDR3 reads CASSLAQQNTEAFF. For the CDR3, the DNA is TGTGCCAGCAGCTTAGCGCAACAGAACACTGAAGCTTTCTTT.

This clone was observed a handful of times. The chain carries TRBV19 and TRBJ2-3; TRBD2 is a possible D gene (6 bases). In germline, CDR1 is LNHDA, CDR2 SQIVND (reference sequence). V was pared by 6 bases and J by 2 bases, with 12 bases between. The CDR3 has 14 amino acids. Written as DNA, the CDR3 is TGTGCCAGTAGCCCCCTAGCGTCCACAGATACGCAGTATTTT. Protein sequence: CASSPLASTDTQYF.

The gene calls are TRBV7-9 and TRBJ1-1; the D is unclear. Germline CDR1 is SEHNR and CDR2 is FQNEAQ (reference sequence). V was trimmed by 5 bases and J by 2 bases, leaving 12 bases between them. The CDR3 has 14 residues. DNA of the CDR3: TGTGCCAGCAGCACCCCCGGGATCAACACTGAAGCTTTCTTT. Protein: CASSTPGINTEAFF.

In its sample, this clone was seen once. CDR3 protein: CASSVSSGSGDTQYF. CDR3 nucleotide sequence: TGTGCCAGCAGCGTTTCTAGCGGGAGCGGCGATACGCAGTATTTT. This chain joins TRBV9 and TRBJ2-3; 10 bases fit TRBD2. V lost 2 bases and J lost 6; bases outside the gene matches: 6. The germline CDR1 and CDR2 sequences are SGDLS and YYNGEE. This CDR3 is 15 amino acids long.

The chain couples TRBV11-3 to TRBJ2-2; D may be TRBD2 (5 bases). Germline values: CDR1 SGHNT, CDR2 YENEEA. The CDR3 covers 17 residues. V was cut by 1 base and J by 2 bases, with 14 bases left in between. The CDR3 DNA follows: TGTGCCAGCAGCTTAGGGCGATTAGGGAGTAACACCGGGGAGCTGTTTTTT. It yields the protein CASSLGRLGSNTGELFF.

The chain has TRBV5-4 and TRBJ2-7; 8 bases align to TRBD1. With V trimmed by 4 bases and J by 5 bases, 11 bases remained unmatched. The CDR3 has 15 amino acids. Germline assignment: CDR1 SGHNT and CDR2 YYREEE (reference sequence). The CDR3 reads CASSPTGRGHNEQYF. As DNA, the CDR3 is TGTGCCAGCAGCCCGACGGGCAGGGGGCACAACGAGCAGTACTTC. The variable domain in full, completed from reference TRBV5-4 and TRBJ2-7, reads ETGVTQSPTHLIKTRGQQVTLRCSSQSGHNTVSWYQQALGQGPQFIFQYYREEENGRGNFPPRFSGLQFPNYSSELNVNALELDDSALYLCASSPTGRGHNEQYFGPGTRLTVT.

The chain uses TRBV4-1 and TRBJ1-1; D remains unclear. CDR1 is MGHRA and CDR2 is YSYEKL in the germline V gene. The CDR3 length is 14 residues. Trimming cost V 1 base and J 10 bases, with 16 bases left between them. The CDR3 DNA is TGCGCCAGCAGCCAAGGTCCGATTAGTGAGAGAGCTTTCTTT. This encodes CASSQGPISERAFF.